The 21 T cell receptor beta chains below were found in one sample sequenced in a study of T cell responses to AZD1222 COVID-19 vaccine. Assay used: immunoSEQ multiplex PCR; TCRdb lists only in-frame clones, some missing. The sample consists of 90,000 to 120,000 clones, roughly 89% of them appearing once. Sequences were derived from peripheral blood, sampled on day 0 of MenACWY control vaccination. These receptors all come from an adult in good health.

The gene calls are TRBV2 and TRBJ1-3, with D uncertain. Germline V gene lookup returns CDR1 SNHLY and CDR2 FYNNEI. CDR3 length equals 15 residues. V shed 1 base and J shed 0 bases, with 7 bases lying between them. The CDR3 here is CASSEDSNSGNTIYF. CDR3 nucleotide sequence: TGTGCCAGCAGTGAAGACAGCAACTCTGGAAACACCATATATTTT.

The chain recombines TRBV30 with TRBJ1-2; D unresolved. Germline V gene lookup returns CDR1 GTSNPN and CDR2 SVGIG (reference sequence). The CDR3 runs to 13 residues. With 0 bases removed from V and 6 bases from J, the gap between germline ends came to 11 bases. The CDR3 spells CAWSVLGPDGYTF. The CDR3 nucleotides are TGTGCCTGGAGTGTACTAGGACCGGATGGCTACACCTTC.

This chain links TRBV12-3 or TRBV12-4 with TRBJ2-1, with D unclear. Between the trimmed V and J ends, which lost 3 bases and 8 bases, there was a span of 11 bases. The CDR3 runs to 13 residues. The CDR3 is CASSLGPRYEQFF. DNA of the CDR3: TGTGCCAGCAGTTTGGGCCCCCGGTATGAGCAGTTCTTC.

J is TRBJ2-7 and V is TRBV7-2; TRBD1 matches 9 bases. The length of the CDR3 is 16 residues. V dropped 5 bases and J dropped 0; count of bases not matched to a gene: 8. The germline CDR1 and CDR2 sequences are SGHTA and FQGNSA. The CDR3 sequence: CASSPGQGISSYEQYF. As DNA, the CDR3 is TGTGCCAGCAGCCCCGGACAGGGGATCTCCTCCTACGAGCAGTACTTC.

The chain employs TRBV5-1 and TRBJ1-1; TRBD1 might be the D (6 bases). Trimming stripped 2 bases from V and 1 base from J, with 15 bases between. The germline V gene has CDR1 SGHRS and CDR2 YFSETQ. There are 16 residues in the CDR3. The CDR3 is CASSFIGGMGNTEAFF. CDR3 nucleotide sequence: TGCGCCAGCAGCTTTATCGGGGGCATGGGGAACACTGAAGCTTTCTTT. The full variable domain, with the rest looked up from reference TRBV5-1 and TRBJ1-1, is KAGVTQTPRYLIKTRGQQVTLSCSPISGHRSVSWYQQTPGQGLQFLFEYFSETQRNKGNFPGRFSGRQFSNSRSEMNVSTLELGDSALYLCASSFIGGMGNTEAFFGQGTRLTVV.

This CDR3 is CASSYGGLYNNEQFF. The CDR3 DNA reads TGTGCCAGCAGTTACGGGGGCCTCTATAACAATGAGCAGTTCTTC. The V and J genes are TRBV6-2 or TRBV6-3 and TRBJ2-1; D possibly corresponds to TRBD1 (6 bases). The CDR3 has 15 amino acids. From germline, CDR1 is MNHEY and CDR2 SVGEGT. V was pared by 2 bases and J by 5 bases, with 13 bases between.

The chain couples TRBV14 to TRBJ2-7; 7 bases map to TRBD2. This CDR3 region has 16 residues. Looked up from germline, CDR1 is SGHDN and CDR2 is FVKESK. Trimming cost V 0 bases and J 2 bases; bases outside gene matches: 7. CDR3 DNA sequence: TGTGCCAGCAGCCAAGAGAGTGGGGGGGTCGCCTACGAGCAGTACTTC. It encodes CASSQESGGVAYEQYF.

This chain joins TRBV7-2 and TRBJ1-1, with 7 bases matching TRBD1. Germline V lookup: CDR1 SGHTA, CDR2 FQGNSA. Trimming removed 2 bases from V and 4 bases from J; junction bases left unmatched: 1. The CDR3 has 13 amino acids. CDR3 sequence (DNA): TGTGCCAGCAGCTTAACAGGGGCCACTGAAGCTTTCTTT. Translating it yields CASSLTGATEAFF.

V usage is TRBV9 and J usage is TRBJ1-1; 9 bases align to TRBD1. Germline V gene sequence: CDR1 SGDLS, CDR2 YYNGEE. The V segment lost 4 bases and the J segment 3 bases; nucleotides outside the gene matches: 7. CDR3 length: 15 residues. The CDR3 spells CASSPGQGTYTEAFF. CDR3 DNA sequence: TGTGCCAGCAGCCCGGGACAGGGAACTTACACTGAAGCTTTCTTT.

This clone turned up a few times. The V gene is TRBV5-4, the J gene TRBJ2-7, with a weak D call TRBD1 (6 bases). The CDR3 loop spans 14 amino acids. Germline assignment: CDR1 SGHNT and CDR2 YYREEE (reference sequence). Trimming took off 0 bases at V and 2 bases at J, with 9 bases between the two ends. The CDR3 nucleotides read TGTGCCAGCAGCTTGGTAGGGACAACCTACGAGCAGTACTTC. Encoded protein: CASSLVGTTYEQYF.

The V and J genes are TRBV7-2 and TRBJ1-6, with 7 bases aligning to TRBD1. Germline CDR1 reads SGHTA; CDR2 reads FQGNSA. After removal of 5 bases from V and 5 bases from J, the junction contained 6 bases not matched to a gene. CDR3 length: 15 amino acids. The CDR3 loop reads CASSRGQVDNSPLHF. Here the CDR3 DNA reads TGTGCCAGCAGCCGTGGACAGGTCGATAATTCACCCCTCCACTTT.

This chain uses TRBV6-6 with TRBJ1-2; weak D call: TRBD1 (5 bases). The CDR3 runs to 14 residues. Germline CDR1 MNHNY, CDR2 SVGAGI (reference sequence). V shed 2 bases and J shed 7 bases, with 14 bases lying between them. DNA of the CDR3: TGTGCCAGCAGTTACGGGGCAGGGAATTCTGGCTACACCTTC. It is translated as CASSYGAGNSGYTF.

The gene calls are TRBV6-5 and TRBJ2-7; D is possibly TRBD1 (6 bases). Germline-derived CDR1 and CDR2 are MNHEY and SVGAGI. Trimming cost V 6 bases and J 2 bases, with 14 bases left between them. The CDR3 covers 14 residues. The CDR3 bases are TGTGCCAGCAGACAGTACAGGGCCCCCTACGAGCAGTACTTC. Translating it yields CASRQYRAPYEQYF.

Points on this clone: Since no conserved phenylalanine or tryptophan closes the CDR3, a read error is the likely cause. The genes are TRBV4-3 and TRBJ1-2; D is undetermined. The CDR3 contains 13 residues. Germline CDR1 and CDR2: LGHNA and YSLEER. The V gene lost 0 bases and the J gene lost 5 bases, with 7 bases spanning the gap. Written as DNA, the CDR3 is TGCGCCAGCAGCCAAGACCCGGGGTATGGCTACACCCTC. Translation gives CASSQDPGYGYTL.

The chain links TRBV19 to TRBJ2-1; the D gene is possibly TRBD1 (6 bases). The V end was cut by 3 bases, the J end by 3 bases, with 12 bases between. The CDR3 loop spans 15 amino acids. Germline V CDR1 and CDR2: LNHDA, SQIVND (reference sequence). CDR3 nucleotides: TGTGCCAGTAGTATTTCTCAGGGGAACTACAATGAGCAGTTCTTC. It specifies CASSISQGNYNEQFF.

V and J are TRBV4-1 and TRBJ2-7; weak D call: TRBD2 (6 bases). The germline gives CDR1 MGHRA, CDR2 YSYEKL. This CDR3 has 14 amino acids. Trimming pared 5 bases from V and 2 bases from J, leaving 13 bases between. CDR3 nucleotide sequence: TGCGCCAGCAGCTTGAATAGCGGAACCTACGAGCAGTACTTC. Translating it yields CASSLNSGTYEQYF.

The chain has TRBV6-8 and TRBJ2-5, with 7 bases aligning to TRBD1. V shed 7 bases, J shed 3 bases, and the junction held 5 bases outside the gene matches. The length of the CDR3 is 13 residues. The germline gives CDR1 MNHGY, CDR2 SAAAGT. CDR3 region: CASTGTAKETQYF. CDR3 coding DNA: TGTGCCAGCACTGGGACAGCTAAAGAGACCCAGTACTTC.

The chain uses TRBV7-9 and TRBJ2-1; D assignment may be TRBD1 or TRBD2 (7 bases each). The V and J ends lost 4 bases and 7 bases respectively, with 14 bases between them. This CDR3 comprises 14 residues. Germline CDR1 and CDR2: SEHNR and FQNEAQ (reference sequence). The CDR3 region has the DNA TGTGCCAGCAGCTCGTACAGGGGAGGGAATGAGCAGTTCTTC. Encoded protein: CASSSYRGGNEQFF.

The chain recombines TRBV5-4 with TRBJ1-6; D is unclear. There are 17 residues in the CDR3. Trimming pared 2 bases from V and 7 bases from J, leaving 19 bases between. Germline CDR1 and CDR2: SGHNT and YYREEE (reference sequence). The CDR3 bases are TGTGCCAGCAGCTTCGGAACTCCCCATTATATGAATTCACCCCTCCACTTT. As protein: CASSFGTPHYMNSPLHF.

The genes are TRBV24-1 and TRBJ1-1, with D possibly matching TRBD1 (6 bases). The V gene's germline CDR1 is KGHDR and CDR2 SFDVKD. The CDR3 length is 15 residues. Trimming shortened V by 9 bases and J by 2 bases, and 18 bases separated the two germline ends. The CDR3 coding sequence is TGTGCCACCCGCGTGGGGGCAGGGATAAACACTGAAGCTTTCTTT. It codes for CATRVGAGINTEAFF.

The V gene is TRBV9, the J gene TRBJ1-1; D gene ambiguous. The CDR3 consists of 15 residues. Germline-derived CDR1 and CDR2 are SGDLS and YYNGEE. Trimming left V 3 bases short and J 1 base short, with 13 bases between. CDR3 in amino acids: CASSGGGQPNTEAFF. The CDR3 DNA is TGTGCCAGCAGCGGAGGAGGGCAGCCGAACACTGAAGCTTTCTTT.